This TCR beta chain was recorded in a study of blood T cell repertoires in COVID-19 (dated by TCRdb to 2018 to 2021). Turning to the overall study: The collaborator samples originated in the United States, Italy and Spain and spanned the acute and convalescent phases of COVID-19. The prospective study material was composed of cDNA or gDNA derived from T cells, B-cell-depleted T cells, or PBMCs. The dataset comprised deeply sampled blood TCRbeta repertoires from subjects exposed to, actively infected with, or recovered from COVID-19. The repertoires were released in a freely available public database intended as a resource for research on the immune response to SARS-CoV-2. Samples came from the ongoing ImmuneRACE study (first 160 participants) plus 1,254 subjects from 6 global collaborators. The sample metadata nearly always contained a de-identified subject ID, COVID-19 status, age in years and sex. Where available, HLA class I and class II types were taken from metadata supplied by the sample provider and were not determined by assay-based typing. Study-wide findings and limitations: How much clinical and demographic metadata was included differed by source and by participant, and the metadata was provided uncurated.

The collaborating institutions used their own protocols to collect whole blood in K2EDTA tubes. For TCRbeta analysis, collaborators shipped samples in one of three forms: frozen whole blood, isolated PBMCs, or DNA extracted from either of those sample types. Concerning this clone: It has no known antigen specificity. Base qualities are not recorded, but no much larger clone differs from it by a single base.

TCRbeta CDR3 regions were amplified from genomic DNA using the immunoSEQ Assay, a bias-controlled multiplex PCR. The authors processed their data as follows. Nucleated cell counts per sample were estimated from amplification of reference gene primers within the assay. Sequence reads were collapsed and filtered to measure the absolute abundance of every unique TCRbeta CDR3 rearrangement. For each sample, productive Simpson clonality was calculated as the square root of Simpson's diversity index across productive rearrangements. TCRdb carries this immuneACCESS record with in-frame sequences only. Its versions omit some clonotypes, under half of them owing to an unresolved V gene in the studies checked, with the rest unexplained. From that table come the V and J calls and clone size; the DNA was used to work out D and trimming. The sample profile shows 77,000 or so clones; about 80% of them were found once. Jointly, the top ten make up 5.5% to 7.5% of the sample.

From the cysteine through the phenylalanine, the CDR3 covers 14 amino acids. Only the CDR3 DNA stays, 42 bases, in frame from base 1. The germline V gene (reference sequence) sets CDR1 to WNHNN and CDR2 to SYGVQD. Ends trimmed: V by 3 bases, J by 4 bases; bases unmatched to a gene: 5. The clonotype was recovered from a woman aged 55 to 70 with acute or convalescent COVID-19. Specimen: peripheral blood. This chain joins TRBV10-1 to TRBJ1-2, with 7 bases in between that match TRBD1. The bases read TGCGCCAGCAGTGATAACAGGGGAGGCTATGGCTACACCTTC. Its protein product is CASSDNRGGYGYTF.